This TCR beta chain originates from a study of T cells in Graves' hyperthyroidism and ophthalmopathy. It was RNA transcripts that yielded the amplified TCR beta CDR3 regions. The TCR CDR3 first-round RT-PCR relied on the HTBI primer set. A single record per CDR3 protein comes from TCRdb applying MiXCR to the multiplex PCR reads. The data show around 600,000 distinct CDR3 sequences, with 14% seen just once and under 15% held by the top ten. With 6 bases clipped from V and 2 bases from J, the junction kept 7 bases outside the gene matches. CDR1 is MNHNS, CDR2 SASEGT, per germline. The CDR3 loop spans 15 amino acids.

The specimen was blood. The sequence was collected from a woman aged 50 to 60 with Graves' ophthalmopathy. The chain recombines TRBV6-1 with TRBJ2-3, with TRBD2 matching 8 bases. The CDR3 is CASRDLAGSTDTQYF. CDR3 coding DNA: TGTGCCAGCAGGGACTTAGCGGGATCCACAGATACGCAGTATTTT.